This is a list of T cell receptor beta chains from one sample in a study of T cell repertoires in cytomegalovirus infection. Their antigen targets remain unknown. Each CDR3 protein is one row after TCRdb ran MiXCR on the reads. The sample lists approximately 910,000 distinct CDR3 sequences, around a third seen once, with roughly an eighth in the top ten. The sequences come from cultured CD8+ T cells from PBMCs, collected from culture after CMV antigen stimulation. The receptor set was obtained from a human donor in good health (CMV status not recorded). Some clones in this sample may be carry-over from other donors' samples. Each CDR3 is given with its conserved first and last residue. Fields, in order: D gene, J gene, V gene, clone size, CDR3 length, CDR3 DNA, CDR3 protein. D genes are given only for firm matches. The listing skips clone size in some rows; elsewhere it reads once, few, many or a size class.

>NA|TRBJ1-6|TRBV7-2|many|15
TGTGCCAGCAGCTTAGGGGGGGCTGGAAATTCACCCCTCCACTTT
CASSLGGAGNSPLHF
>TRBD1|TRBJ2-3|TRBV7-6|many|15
TGTGCCAGCAGCTCCCAAGGGGGCGCGACAGATACGCAGTATTTT
CASSSQGGATDTQYF
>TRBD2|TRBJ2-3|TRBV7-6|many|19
TGTGCCAGCAGCGCCCGAACTAGCGGGGGGGTTCGTGAGAAAGATACGCAGTATTTT
CASSARTSGGVREKDTQYF
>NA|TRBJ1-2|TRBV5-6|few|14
TGTGCCAGCAGCTTGGTCACGCCGGTCGATGGCTACACCTTC
CASSLVTPVDGYTF
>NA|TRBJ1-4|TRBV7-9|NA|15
TGTGCCAGCAGCATCGGAGGGTTGGTTGGTGAAAAACTGTTTTTT
CASSIGGLVGEKLFF
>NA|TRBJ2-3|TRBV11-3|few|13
TGTGCCAGCAGCTCACCCATACCAGATACGCAGTATTTT
CASSSPIPDTQYF
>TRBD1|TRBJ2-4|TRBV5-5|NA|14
TGTGCCAGCAGCCTGCGACAGGGGGAGGACATTCAGTACTTC
CASSLRQGEDIQYF
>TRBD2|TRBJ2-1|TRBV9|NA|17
TGTGCCAGCAGCTCCCTAGCGGGGGTCCATTCCTACAATGAGCAGTTCTTC
CASSSLAGVHSYNEQFF
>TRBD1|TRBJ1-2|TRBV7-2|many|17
TGTGCCAGCAGCACCCCCGGGACAGGCCTACTTAACTATGGCTACACCTTC
CASSTPGTGLLNYGYTF
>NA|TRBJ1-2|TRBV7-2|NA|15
TGTGCCAGCAGCCAAACCGACCTTACTCGCTATGGCTACACCTTC
CASSQTDLTRYGYTF
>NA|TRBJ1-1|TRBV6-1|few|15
TGTGCCAGCAGCTCCTCCCGGTCAGTGAACACTGAAGCTTTCTTT
CASSSSRSVNTEAFF
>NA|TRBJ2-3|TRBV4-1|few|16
TGCGCCAGCAGCCAAGTACAGGACATTAGCACAGATACGCAGTATTTT
CASSQVQDISTDTQYF
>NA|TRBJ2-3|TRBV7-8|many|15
TGTGCCAGCACCGTAGACCAGTCTAGCACAGATACGCAGTATTTT
CASTVDQSSTDTQYF
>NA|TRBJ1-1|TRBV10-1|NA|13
TGCGCCAGCAGTGAGTCGTGGGGGGAAGAAGCTTTCTTT
CASSESWGEEAFF
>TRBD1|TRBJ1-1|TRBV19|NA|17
TGTGCCAGTAGTATAGGACCTGGGACAGGAGGTAACACTGAAGCTTTCTTT
CASSIGPGTGGNTEAFF
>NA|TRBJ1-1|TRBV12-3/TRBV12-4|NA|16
TGTGCCAGCAGTTTACAATCCGTGGGAAGTGGCACTGAAGCTTTCTTT
CASSLQSVGSGTEAFF
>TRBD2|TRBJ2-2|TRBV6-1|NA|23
TGTGCCGGCAGTTACCTTTGGGGCGGGCCATTTCTAGCGGGGGGACAGAACACCGGGGAGCTGTTTTTT
CAGSYLWGGPFLAGGQNTGELFF
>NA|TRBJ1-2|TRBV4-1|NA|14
TGCGCCAGCAGCGAAGGACTCGCAGGTGCTCGGGACACCTTC
CASSEGLAGARDTF
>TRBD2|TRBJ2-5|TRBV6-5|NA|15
TGTGCCAGCAGTTACTCATCGGCAGGGAGGGGGACCCAGTACTTC
CASSYSSAGRGTQYF
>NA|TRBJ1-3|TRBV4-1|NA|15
TGCGCCAGCAGCCAAAGTCCCCGGAGTGGAAACACCATATATTTT
CASSQSPRSGNTIYF
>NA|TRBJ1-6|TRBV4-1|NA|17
TGCGCCAGCAGCCGCGCTAGCCCAGGGTGGGGGGGATCACCCCTCCACTTT
CASSRASPGWGGSPLHF
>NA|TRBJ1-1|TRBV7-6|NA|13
TGTGCCAGCACCCCGGACAGTTGGACTGAAGCTTTCTTT
CASTPDSWTEAFF
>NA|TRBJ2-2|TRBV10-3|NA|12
TGTGCCATCAGTGAGTCTCGGGGGGAGCTGTTTTTT
CAISESRGELFF
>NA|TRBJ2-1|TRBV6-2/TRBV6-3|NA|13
TGTGCCAGCACCCCGGTCAAGTACAATGAGCAGTTCTTC
CASTPVKYNEQFF
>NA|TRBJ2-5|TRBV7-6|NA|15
TGTGCCAGCAGCTCGAAACTAGCTAACCAAGAGACCCAGTACTTC
CASSSKLANQETQYF
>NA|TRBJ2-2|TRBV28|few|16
TGTGCCAGCAGTTTAAATGAAGGGGCGAACACCGGGGAGCTGTTTTTT
CASSLNEGANTGELFF
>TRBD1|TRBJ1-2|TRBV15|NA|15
TGTGCCACGATCGGGAAAAGGGACAGGACCTATGGCTACACCTTC
CATIGKRDRTYGYTF
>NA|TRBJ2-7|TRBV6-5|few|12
TGTGCCAGCAGTTACTCGCCGGACGAGCAGTACTTC
CASSYSPDEQYF
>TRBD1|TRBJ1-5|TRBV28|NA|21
TGTGCCAGCAGTTCGACAGGGAAAACCTTCCTGAGGGATGTTAGCAATCAGCCCCAGCATTTT
CASSSTGKTFLRDVSNQPQHF
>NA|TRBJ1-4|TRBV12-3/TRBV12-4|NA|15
TGTGCCAGCAGTTTACAGGTTACAACTAATGAAAAACTGTTTTTT
CASSLQVTTNEKLFF
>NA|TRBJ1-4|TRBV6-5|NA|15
TGTGCCAGCAGTTACACCGACAGATTTAATGAAAAACTGTTTTTT
CASSYTDRFNEKLFF
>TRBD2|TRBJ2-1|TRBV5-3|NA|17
TGTGCCAGCACCCCGGGAAGCGGGGGGCCCTTGTACAATGAGCAGTTCTTC
CASTPGSGGPLYNEQFF
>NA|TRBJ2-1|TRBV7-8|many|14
TGTGCCAGCAGCATCGGACTCGTATACAATGAGCAGTTCTTC
CASSIGLVYNEQFF
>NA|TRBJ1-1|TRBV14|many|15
TGTGCCAGCAGCCAATTGGGCGGGGGAAACACTGAAGCTTTCTTT
CASSQLGGGNTEAFF
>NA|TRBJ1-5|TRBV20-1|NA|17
TGCAGTGCTAGAGAGTTTCGGGAGGGGAAGACTAATCAGCCCCAGCATTTT
CSAREFREGKTNQPQHF
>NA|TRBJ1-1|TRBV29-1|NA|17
TGCAGCGTTGACGGAATTCATCTACAGGGCGACGGCACTGAAGCTTTCTTT
CSVDGIHLQGDGTEAFF
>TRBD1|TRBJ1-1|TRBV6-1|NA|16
TGTGCCAGCAGTGACCACTTGGAAAGGGGGCACACTGAAGCTTTCTTT
CASSDHLERGHTEAFF
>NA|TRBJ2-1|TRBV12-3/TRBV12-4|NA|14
TGTGCCAGCACCGCAGACAGCCCCTACAATGAGCAGTTCTTC
CASTADSPYNEQFF
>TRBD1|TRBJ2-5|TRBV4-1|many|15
TGCGCCAGCAGCCACTCGAGGACAGGCCAAGAGACCCAGTACTTC
CASSHSRTGQETQYF
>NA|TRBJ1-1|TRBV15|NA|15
TGTGCCACCAGCACAATCCGGTACACGAACACTGAAGCTTTCTTT
CATSTIRYTNTEAFF
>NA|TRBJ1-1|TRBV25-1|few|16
TGTGCCAGCAGTGGACCTTATGGGGGGAAGGGGGTTGAAGCTTTCTTT
CASSGPYGGKGVEAFF
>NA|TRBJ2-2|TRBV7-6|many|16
TGTGCCAGCATCCCCGGGGCGGGGGCCTACACCGGGGAGCTGTTTTTT
CASIPGAGAYTGELFF
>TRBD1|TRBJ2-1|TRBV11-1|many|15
TGTGCCAGCAGCCGAGAGGGGACAGGTAGAGATGAGCAGTTCTTC
CASSREGTGRDEQFF
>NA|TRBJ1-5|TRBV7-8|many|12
TGTGCCAGCAGCATAGGGGTACAGCCCCAGCATTTT
CASSIGVQPQHF
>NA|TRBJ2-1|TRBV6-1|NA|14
TGTGCCAGCAGTTATAACCGGGACTCCAATGAGCAGTTCTTC
CASSYNRDSNEQFF
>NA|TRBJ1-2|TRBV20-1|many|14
TGCAGTGCTCATCCGGACCAGGGACCCTATGGCTACACCTTC
CSAHPDQGPYGYTF
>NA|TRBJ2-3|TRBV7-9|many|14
TGTGCCAGCAGCTTACAGACAGAAGCAGATACGCAGTATTTT
CASSLQTEADTQYF
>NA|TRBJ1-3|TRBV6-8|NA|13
TGTGCCAGCATGGAATTCCCTGGAAACACCATATATTTT
CASMEFPGNTIYF
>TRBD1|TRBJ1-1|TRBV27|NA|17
TGTGCCAGCAGCAACCCGGTAGGGACAGGGATTATTGCTGAAGCTTTCTTT
CASSNPVGTGIIAEAFF
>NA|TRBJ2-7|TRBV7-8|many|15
TGTGCCAGCAGCTTAGGACGGAACTCGGGATACGAGCAGTACTTC
CASSLGRNSGYEQYF